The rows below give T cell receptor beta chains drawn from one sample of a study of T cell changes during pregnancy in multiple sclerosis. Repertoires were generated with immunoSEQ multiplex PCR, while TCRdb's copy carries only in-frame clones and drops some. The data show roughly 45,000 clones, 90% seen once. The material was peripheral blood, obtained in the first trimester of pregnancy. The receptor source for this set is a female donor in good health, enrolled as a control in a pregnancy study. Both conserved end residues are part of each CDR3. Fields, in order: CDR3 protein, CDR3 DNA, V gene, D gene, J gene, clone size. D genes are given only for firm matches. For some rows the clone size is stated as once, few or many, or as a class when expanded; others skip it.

CASSLGDRKYF | TGTGCCAGCAGCTTGGGGGACAGAAAGTATTTT | TRBV5-4 | TRBD1 | TRBJ1-3 | NA
CASSSGRANEQYF | TGTGCCAGCAGCTCGGGGAGGGCCAACGAGCAGTACTTC | TRBV5-6 | TRBD2 | TRBJ2-7 | NA
CASSPQDTQYF | TGTGCCAGCAGCCCACAAGATACGCAGTATTTT | TRBV7-2 | NA | TRBJ2-3 | once
CAWSAGYQETQYF | TGTGCCTGGAGTGCGGGGTACCAAGAGACCCAGTACTTC | TRBV30 | NA | TRBJ2-5 | NA
CAWRKTGLSGNTIYF | TGTGCCTGGAGAAAGACAGGCCTCTCTGGAAACACCATATATTTT | TRBV30 | NA | TRBJ1-3 | NA
CASSFSSSGSREQYF | TGTGCCAGCAGCTTCAGTTCCAGCGGGAGTAGAGAGCAGTACTTC | TRBV7-9 | TRBD2 | TRBJ2-7 | NA
CAISGGTWYSYEQYF | TGTGCCATCAGTGGGGGGACTTGGTACTCCTACGAGCAGTACTTC | TRBV10-3 | NA | TRBJ2-7 | NA
CASSRTSGREYNEQFF | TGTGCCAGCAGCCGAACTAGCGGGAGGGAGTACAATGAGCAGTTCTTC | TRBV4-2 | TRBD2 | TRBJ2-1 | NA
CASSGGSYQETQYF | TGTGCCAGCTCCGGGGGGTCGTACCAAGAGACCCAGTACTTC | TRBV18 | TRBD2 | TRBJ2-5 | once
CASSPAGLARTEQYF | TGTGCCAGCAGTCCTGCCGGACTAGCGCGTACGGAGCAGTACTTC | TRBV5-4 | TRBD2 | TRBJ2-7 | NA